The TCR beta chain under discussion was sequenced for a study of regulatory T cells in long-lasting Graves disease. The sample's time point: persistent/refractory GD, antithyroid drugs over 5 years with positive TRAb. Extracted PBMC RNA gave rise to the TCR library. Germline V gives CDR1 SGHKS, CDR2 YYEKEE (reference sequence). V lost 0 bases to trimming and J lost 2 bases, with 5 bases between them. The CDR3 length is 13 residues. Construction of TCR beta libraries relied on iRepertoire HTBI primers and on Arm-PCR targeting CDR3 regions. Via MiXCR, TCRdb re-called the multiplex PCR reads, giving one row per CDR3 protein. The sample has about 470,000 distinct CDR3 sequences, 20% seen once.

The clonotype originates from a female donor with Graves disease. This sample comprised peripheral blood mononuclear cells (PBMCs), obtained when the disease was refractory, from a patient treated with antithyroid drugs. This sequence joins TRBV5-5 and TRBJ2-5, with D hard to call. CDR3 region: CASSLATQETQYF. Here the CDR3 DNA reads TGTGCCAGCAGCTTGGCGACTCAAGAGACCCAGTACTTC.